This T cell receptor (beta chain) originates from a study of response to subunit inactivated influenza vaccine (dated 2018 in TCRdb). Notes on the research overall: The study used deep quantitative T cell receptor repertoire profiling to track responses to a trivalent subunit inactivated influenza vaccine.

Trimming costs V 4 bases and J 6 bases, and their ends lie 9 bases apart. As encoded in the germline V gene (reference sequence), CDR1 is LNHDA while CDR2 is SQIVND. The CDR3 runs 12 amino acids, cysteine and phenylalanine included. Only the CDR3 part of the read is kept: 36 bases, read in frame from the first base. Library construction relied on RT-PCR. The run used an Illumina HiSeq 2500. TCRdb took the public reads, trimmed them with fastp at Q25, ran MiXCR for clone calling and kept in-frame beta chains. Rows matching on CDR3 protein sequence are summarized as one entry with the most common DNA and genes. The sample table shows fewer than 600,000 distinct CDR3 sequences, and approximately 7.2% are seen once. Of the sample, around 13% falls within the top ten clones. This clonotype was counted many times. It lacks a known antigen. No quality values exist for individual bases; no much larger clone is one base distant.

What the study reported, not specific to this receptor: The authors suggested that each seasonal influenza vaccination may recruit only a limited number of new T cells.

Rearrangement joined TRBV19 to TRBJ1-1; the D gene assignment is ambiguous. This TCR came from a man aged 50 to 69 who received an inactivated influenza vaccine. Donor details come from another sample of the same person, matched by shared clones. Specimen: PBMCs from blood, collected around 25 months after vaccination. The bases are TGTGCCAGTAGTAGACGGGCGGCTGAAGCTTTCTTT. This sequence encodes CASSRRAAEAFF. The CDR3 plus the reference TRBV19 and TRBJ1-1 genes for the other parts give the full variable domain: DGGITQSPKYLFRKEGQNVTLSCEQNLNHDAMYWYRQDPGQGLRLIYYSQIVNDFQKGDIAEGYSVSREKKESFPLTVTSAQKNPTAFYLCASSRRAAEAFFGQGTRLTVV.